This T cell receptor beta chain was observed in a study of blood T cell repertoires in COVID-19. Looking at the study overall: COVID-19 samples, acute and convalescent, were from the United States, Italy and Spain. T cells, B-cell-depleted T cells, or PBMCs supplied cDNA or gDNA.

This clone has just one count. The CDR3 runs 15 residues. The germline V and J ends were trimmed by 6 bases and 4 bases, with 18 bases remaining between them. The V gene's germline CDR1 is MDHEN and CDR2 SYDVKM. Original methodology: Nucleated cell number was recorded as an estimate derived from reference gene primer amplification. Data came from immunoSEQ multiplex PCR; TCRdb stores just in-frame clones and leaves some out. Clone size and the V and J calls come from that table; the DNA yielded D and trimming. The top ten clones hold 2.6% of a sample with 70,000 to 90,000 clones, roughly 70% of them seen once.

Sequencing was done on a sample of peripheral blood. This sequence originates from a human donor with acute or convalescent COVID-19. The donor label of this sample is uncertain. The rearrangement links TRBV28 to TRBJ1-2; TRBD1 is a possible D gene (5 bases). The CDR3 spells CASRVSGSAGYGYTF. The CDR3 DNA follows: TGTGCCAGCAGGGTCTCAGGGTCAGCAGGCTATGGCTACACCTTC.